The clone carrying this T cell receptor (beta chain) was observed a handful of times. Its antigen is undetermined. The sample originates from a study of siplizumab effects on memory and regulatory T cells. Per sample, the assay covered approximately 100,000 TCR templates. Libraries were prepared by immunoSEQ multiplex PCR; TCRdb keeps only in-frame clonotypes and omits some of them. The sample contains 75,000 to 95,000 clones, around 89% of which appear only once. The ends lost 0 bases at V and 4 bases at J; junction bases unmatched: 6. The CDR3 has 17 amino acids. CDR1 and CDR2 (germline): SGHDT, YYEEEE. General study points: Siplizumab cultures yielded proliferating Tregs whose suppressive function was not confirmed. Mappable alloreactive CD4+ clones averaged roughly 69% Treg-derived with siplizumab versus around 27% in controls. Siplizumab significantly decreased alloreactive sequences from unstimulated CD4+ memory cells.

The genes are TRBV5-6 and TRBJ2-1; 11 bases are a match to TRBD2. The sequence came from a human donor in good health. Sequences were obtained from CD4+ T cells sorted from blood. As DNA, the CDR3 is TGTGCCAGCAGCTTGGTAGGGGGACTAGCGGCTTACAATGAGCAGTTCTTC. Translated, it gives CASSLVGGLAAYNEQFF.